The clone carrying this T cell receptor (beta chain) was counted between two and nine times. The same CDR3 also results from other DNA sequences found in this sample. This entry is derived from a study of shared clonotypes between healthy human individuals. This was a deep-level run. With ten immunoSEQ deep assay plates, unsorted PBMC DNA underwent sequencing. The method was immunoSEQ multiplex PCR; TCRdb's version includes in-frame clones alone and lacks a portion of them. In the table there are around 510,000 clones, roughly four fifths of which are singletons. In germline, CDR1 is SGHRS, CDR2 YFSETQ. There are 15 residues in the CDR3. With 0 bases removed from V and 1 base from J, the gap between germline ends came to 9 bases.

The chain couples TRBV5-1 to TRBJ2-3; D assignment may be TRBD1 or TRBD2 (5 bases each). This sequence originates from a woman in her thirties or forties in good health. Some clones in this sample may be carry-over from other donors' samples. Specimen: PBMCs. Here the CDR3 DNA reads TGCGCCAGCAGCTTGGAGGGACGGCGCACAGATACGCAGTATTTT. This encodes CASSLEGRRTDTQYF.